These 21 T cell receptor beta chains share one sample of origin, sequenced in a study of identical twins. TCRdb re-called the 5' RACE reads through MiXCR, storing one row per CDR3 protein. This sample has 410,000 or so distinct CDR3 sequences, with about a fifth found just once. The sample comprised naive T cells sorted from blood. The receptors were sampled from a man aged 45 to 65 in good health.

This clonotype was counted a few times. This chain links TRBV6-6 with TRBJ2-7; 7 positions agree with TRBD2. The CDR3 is made up of 12 amino acids. In germline, CDR1 is MNHNY, CDR2 SVGAGI (reference sequence). With 0 bases clipped from V and 7 bases from J, the junction kept 0 bases outside the gene matches. The CDR3 reads CASSYSRGEQYF. The CDR3, as DNA: TGTGCCAGCAGTTACTCGCGGGGGGAGCAGTACTTC.

This clonotype was found many times. CDR3 nucleotide sequence: TGTGCTAGTGGTTTGGTCCAAACCTACAACAGGCTTCCCGTGACCCAGTACTTC. This codes for CASGLVQTYNRLPVTQYF. The chain combines TRBV12-5 with TRBJ2-5, with D perhaps matching TRBD1 (5 bases). The CDR3 is made up of 18 amino acids. Germline loops: CDR1 LGHNT, CDR2 FRNRAP. With 0 bases removed from V and 7 bases from J, the gap between germline ends came to 24 bases.

This clonotype was recorded many times. The chain recombines TRBV9 with TRBJ2-1; D gene ambiguous. The CDR3 runs 14 residues. Germline CDR1 is SGDLS and CDR2 is YYNGEE. Trimming removed 0 bases at V and 4 bases at J, with 8 bases between. The CDR3 nucleotides read TGTGCCAGCAGCGTAGCCGGGTTGTACAATGAGCAGTTCTTC. Encoded protein: CASSVAGLYNEQFF.

The table lists this clonotype with a few counts. The rearrangement joins TRBV6-5 to TRBJ2-1; the match to TRBD2 covers 7 bases. CDR1 is MNHEY, CDR2 SVGAGI, per germline. Trimming cost V 0 bases and J 8 bases; bases outside gene matches: 7. The CDR3 sequence is 15 residues long. The CDR3: CASSYSGREEDEQFF. CDR3 sequence (DNA): TGTGCCAGCAGTTACTCGGGACGGGAGGAAGATGAGCAGTTCTTC.

The chain links TRBV12-3 or TRBV12-4 to TRBJ2-7, with D perhaps matching TRBD2 (7 bases). This CDR3 is built from 15 residues. V was shortened by 7 bases and J by 0 bases, with 16 bases between the two germline ends. The DNA of the CDR3 is TGTGCCAGCAACCTCAAGGGGGGGAGCTCCTACGAGCAGTACTTC. Its translation is CASNLKGGSSYEQYF.

This chain uses TRBV19 with TRBJ2-7, with D tentatively TRBD1 (5 bases). V shed 4 bases and J shed 6 bases, with 22 bases lying between them. The length of the CDR3 is 16 residues. CDR1 is LNHDA, CDR2 SQIVND, per germline (reference sequence). The CDR3 loop is CASSTPSGRLQGEQYF. The CDR3 DNA reads TGTGCCAGTAGTACTCCTTCTGGACGGCTCCAGGGCGAGCAGTACTTC.

Ten or more counts support this clonotype. V usage is TRBV20-1 and J usage is TRBJ1-1; D not resolved. This CDR3 region has 15 residues. The germline gives CDR1 DFQATT, CDR2 SNEGSKA (reference sequence). Trimming removed 0 bases from V and 0 bases from J, with 11 bases in between. CDR3 loop: CSARDPLTMNTEAFF. The CDR3 DNA reads TGCAGTGCTAGAGATCCTTTGACGATGAACACTGAAGCTTTCTTT.

This clonotype showed up many times. The chain employs TRBV20-1 and TRBJ1-2; D is uncertain. The CDR3 has 11 amino acids. V was pared by 3 bases and J by 7 bases, with 9 bases between. From germline, CDR1 is DFQATT and CDR2 SNEGSKA (reference sequence). The CDR3 here is CSASYNTGYTF. The CDR3, as DNA: TGCAGTGCTAGTTATAACACTGGCTACACCTTC.

This clonotype has just a few counts. The chain couples TRBV28 to TRBJ2-7; 10 nucleotides align to TRBD2. Per germline, CDR1 MDHEN and CDR2 SYDVKM. The CDR3 contains 19 residues. The trim removed 2 bases at V and 5 bases at J, leaving 18 bases unmatched. CDR3 DNA sequence: TGTGCCAGCAGTTTAGAGGGGGCGATGACTAGCGGGCCGGCGGACGAGCAGTACTTC. Residues: CASSLEGAMTSGPADEQYF.

This clonotype occurred many times. The rearrangement uses TRBV6-1 and TRBJ2-7, with D tentatively TRBD1 (6 bases). This CDR3 comprises 14 residues. The V gene's germline CDR1 is MNHNS and CDR2 SASEGT. V was clipped by 7 bases and J by 0 bases, with 13 bases between them. The CDR3 bases are TGTGCCAGCATGCTAGACAGGAGCTCCTACGAGCAGTACTTC. The encoded protein is CASMLDRSSYEQYF.

This clonotype appeared many times. DNA of the CDR3: TGTGCCAGCAGTTTCATTACAGGGCGAAGGGTTAATGAGCAGTTCTTC. This sequence encodes CASSFITGRRVNEQFF. The genes are TRBV13 and TRBJ2-1; D is possibly TRBD1 (6 bases). Germline-derived CDR1 and CDR2 are PRHDT and FYEKMQ (reference sequence). The CDR3 sequence is 16 residues long. V was clipped by 6 bases and J by 7 bases, with 22 bases between them.

The V gene is TRBV7-2, the J gene TRBJ2-5; 8 nucleotides align to TRBD2. This CDR3 contains 14 residues. CDR1 is SGHTA, CDR2 FQGNSA, per germline. J was trimmed by 5 bases and V by 4 bases; bases with no gene match: 6. The CDR3 is CASSWAGGGETQYF. The CDR3 DNA follows: TGTGCCAGCAGCTGGGCGGGAGGCGGTGAGACCCAGTACTTC.

This clonotype was counted at least ten times. The V and J genes are TRBV7-2 and TRBJ1-4; D remains unclear. The germline V gene has CDR1 SGHTA and CDR2 FQGNSA. CDR3 length: 15 residues. V lost 5 bases to trimming and J lost 4 bases, with 14 bases between them. Here the CDR3 DNA reads TGTGCCAGCAGCCCCATTCCGGTTTTTAATGAAAAACTGTTTTTT. Translation: CASSPIPVFNEKLFF.

This clonotype was found many times. The chain is built from TRBV7-9 and TRBJ2-4, with D possibly matching TRBD1 (6 bases). Germline CDR1 reads SEHNR; CDR2 reads FQNEAQ (reference sequence). V dropped 8 bases and J dropped 16 bases, with 15 bases sitting between them. The CDR3 runs to 10 residues. The CDR3 loop is CASDGGSLYF. The CDR3 DNA sequence: TGTGCCAGCGATGGGGGCAGCCTATACTTC.

At least ten counts were recorded for this clonotype. J is TRBJ2-7 and V is TRBV5-1, with unresolved D. Trimming cost V 4 bases and J 4 bases, with 18 bases left between them. Germline V gene sequence: CDR1 SGHRS, CDR2 YFSETQ. The CDR3 loop spans 15 amino acids. The CDR3 nucleotides read TGCGCCAGCAGCCCTTATCACGGATCGGCTTACGAGCAGTACTTC. It is translated as CASSPYHGSAYEQYF.

The chain couples TRBV5-1 to TRBJ2-1; 9 bases are shared with TRBD1. The CDR3 contains 15 residues. The germline V gene has CDR1 SGHRS and CDR2 YFSETQ. J gave up 6 bases and V 4 bases, and 8 bases lay outside the gene matches. The CDR3 protein is CASSTGQGLANEQFF. The CDR3, as DNA: TGCGCCAGCAGCACGGGACAGGGTCTTGCCAATGAGCAGTTCTTC.

For the CDR3, the DNA is TGTGCCATCAGTGAGCAGAGGGACAGTGAAGCTTTCTTT. This sequence encodes CAISEQRDSEAFF. J is TRBJ1-1 and V is TRBV10-3; 7 nucleotides agree with TRBD1. The germline CDR1 and CDR2 sequences are ENHRY and SYGVKD. CDR3 size: 13 residues. The trim removed 2 bases at V and 7 bases at J, leaving 4 bases unmatched.

V usage is TRBV5-5 and J usage is TRBJ1-1; D not resolved. The CDR3 is 17 amino acids. The germline V gene has CDR1 SGHKS and CDR2 YYEKEE (reference sequence). Trimming took 2 bases from V and 1 from J, leaving 18 bases between them. CDR3 in amino acids: CASSLGGWERRNTEAFF. CDR3 DNA sequence: TGTGCCAGCAGCTTAGGCGGTTGGGAAAGAAGGAACACTGAAGCTTTCTTT.

This clonotype was seen at least ten times. The genes are TRBV6-2 or TRBV6-3 and TRBJ2-1; 14 bases are a match to TRBD2. CDR3 length: 19 residues. V shed 0 bases, J shed 4 bases, and the junction held 8 bases outside the gene matches. Germline CDR1 and CDR2: MNHEY and SVGEGT. In DNA form, the CDR3 reads TGTGCCAGCAGTTACTCGGTTGGGACTAGCGGGGGCCAATACAATGAGCAGTTCTTC. It yields the protein CASSYSVGTSGGQYNEQFF.

In this sample, this clonotype turned up many times. This sequence joins TRBV6-2 or TRBV6-3 and TRBJ1-6; 8 positions agree with TRBD1. CDR1 is MNHEY and CDR2 is SVGEGT in the germline V gene. The CDR3 extends over 13 amino acids. V dropped 7 bases and J dropped 7; count of bases not matched to a gene: 3. CDR3 residues: CASNDRGNSPLHF. CDR3 DNA: TGTGCCAGCAACGACAGGGGAAATTCACCCCTCCACTTT.

In its sample, this clonotype was seen a few times. This chain joins TRBV12-3 or TRBV12-4 and TRBJ2-5; 12 positions match TRBD2. Trimming cost V 2 bases and J 4 bases; bases outside gene matches: 11. CDR3 length: 18 residues. CDR3 bases: TGTGCCAGCAGTTTATCTAATTACATACTAGCGGGAGGAGAGACCCAGTACTTC. Its translation is CASSLSNYILAGGETQYF.